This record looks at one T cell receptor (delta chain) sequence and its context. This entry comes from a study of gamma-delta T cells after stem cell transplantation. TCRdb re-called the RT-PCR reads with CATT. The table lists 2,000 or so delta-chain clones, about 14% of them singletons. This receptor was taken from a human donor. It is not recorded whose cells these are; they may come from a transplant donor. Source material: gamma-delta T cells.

The CDR3 coding sequence is TGTGCCTGTGACACACTCCGGGGGATACGGGTCGTTTCGAATAACACCGATAAACTCATCTTT. Protein: CACDTLRGIRVVSNNTDKLIF. This chain joins TRDV2 and TRDJ1; 10 nucleotides match TRDD3. No J segment appears in TCRdb, so it was assigned here by matching the sequence to germline. With V trimmed by 1 base and J by 0 bases, 19 bases remained unmatched. The CDR3 has 21 residues. Per the germline V gene, CDR1 is GEAIGNYY and CDR2 is EKD.